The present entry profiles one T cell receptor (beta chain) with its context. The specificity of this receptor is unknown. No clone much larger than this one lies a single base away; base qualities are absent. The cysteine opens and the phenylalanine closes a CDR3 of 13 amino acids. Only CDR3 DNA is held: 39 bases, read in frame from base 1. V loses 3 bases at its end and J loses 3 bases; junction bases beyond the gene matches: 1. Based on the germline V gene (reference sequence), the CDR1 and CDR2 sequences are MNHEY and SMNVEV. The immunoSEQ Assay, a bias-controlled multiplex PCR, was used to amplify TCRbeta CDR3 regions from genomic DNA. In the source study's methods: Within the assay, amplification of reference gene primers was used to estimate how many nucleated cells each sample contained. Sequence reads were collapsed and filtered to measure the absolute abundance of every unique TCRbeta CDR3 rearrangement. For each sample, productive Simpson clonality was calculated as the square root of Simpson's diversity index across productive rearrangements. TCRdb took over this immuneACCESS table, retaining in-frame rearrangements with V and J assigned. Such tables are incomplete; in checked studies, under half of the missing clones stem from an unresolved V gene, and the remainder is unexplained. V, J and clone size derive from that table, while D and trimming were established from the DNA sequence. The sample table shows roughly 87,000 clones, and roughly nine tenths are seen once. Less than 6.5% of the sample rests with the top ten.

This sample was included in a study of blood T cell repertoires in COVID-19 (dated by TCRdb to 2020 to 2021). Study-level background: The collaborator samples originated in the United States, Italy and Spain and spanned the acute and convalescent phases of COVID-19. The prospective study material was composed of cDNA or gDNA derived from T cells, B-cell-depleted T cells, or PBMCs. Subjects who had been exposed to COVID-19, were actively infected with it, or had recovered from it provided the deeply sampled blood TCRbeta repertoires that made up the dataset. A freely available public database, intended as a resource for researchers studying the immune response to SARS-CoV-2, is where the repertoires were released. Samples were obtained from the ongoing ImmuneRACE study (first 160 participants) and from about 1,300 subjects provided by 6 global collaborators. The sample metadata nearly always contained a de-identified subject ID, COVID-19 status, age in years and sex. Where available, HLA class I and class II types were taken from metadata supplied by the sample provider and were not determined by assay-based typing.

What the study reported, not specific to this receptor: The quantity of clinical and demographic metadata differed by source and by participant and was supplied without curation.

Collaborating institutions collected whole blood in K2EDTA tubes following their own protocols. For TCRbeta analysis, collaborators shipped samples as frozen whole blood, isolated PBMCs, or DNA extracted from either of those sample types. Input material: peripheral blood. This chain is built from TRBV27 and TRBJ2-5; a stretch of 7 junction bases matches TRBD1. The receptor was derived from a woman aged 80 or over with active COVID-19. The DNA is TGTGCCAGCAGTTTTCAGGGGGAAGAGACCCAGTACTTC. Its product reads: CASSFQGEETQYF.